This T cell receptor beta chain comes out of a study of OX40 agonist ivuxolimab in advanced cancers. Study as a whole: Two cutaneous melanoma patients and one hepatocellular carcinoma patient, three in all, had partial responses.

Clones were sequenced by immunoSEQ multiplex PCR, and TCRdb holds only the in-frame ones, with some missing. The sample includes tens of thousands of clones, about nine tenths of them seen just once. The CDR3 covers 18 residues. The sample was CD4+ or CD8+ T cells sorted from blood, taken in a trial of the OX40 agonist ivuxolimab. The receptor was derived from an adult with an advanced solid tumor such as melanoma, head and neck, liver or kidney cancer. V gene TRBV21-1 combines with J gene TRBJ2-7; no check of the table's D call, TRBD2, against the DNA was made. TRBV21-1 constitutes a pseudogene. CDR3: CASSPQGWVAGSSYEQYF. CDR3 DNA: TGTGCCAGCAGCCCACAGGGGTGGGTAGCGGGAAGCTCCTACGAGCAGTACTTC.